Listed here is a single TCR beta chain. As yet, its antigen is unknown. This sample is part of a study of long-term antiretroviral therapy in people with HIV. Sequencing relied on immunoSEQ assay v3.0, run at survey level. Sequencing was performed with immunoSEQ multiplex PCR; in TCRdb, only in-frame clones are kept and a portion is missing. The sample records 34,000 or so clones, about 80% being singletons. The CDR3 loop spans 16 amino acids. Trimming at V came to 1 base and at J to 4 bases, leaving 6 bases not matched to a gene. Germline assignment: CDR1 SGHTA and CDR2 FQGNSA. Prior to DNA extraction, the samples held roughly 0.9-10 million cryopreserved PBMC. Findings and limits, study-wide: Absence of data on ART adherence, viral resistance or therapy changes was noted. Versus controls, repertoires in people with HIV had narrower CDR3 length ranges.

The starting material was unsorted PBMCs, obtained 0.6 years after starting antiretroviral therapy. This clonotype originated in a man aged 18 to 30 with HIV. The rearrangement uses TRBV7-2 and TRBJ2-1; 8 bases fit TRBD2. The CDR3 loop reads CASSLGLVAGYNEQFF. CDR3 coding DNA: TGTGCCAGCAGCTTAGGGCTGGTAGCGGGGTACAATGAGCAGTTCTTC.